The T cell receptor (beta chain) described here comes from a study of CD8+ T cells in alopecia areata. Peripheral blood and lesional scalp punch biopsies were taken from alopecia areata patients. Germline V gene sequence: CDR1 MDHEN, CDR2 SYDVKM. The junction had 8 bases not matched to a gene; V was cut back by 8 bases and J by 11 bases. The CDR3 covers 12 residues. RNA was isolated and reverse transcribed to cDNA, the sequencing template. TCRdb's table, derived via immunoSEQ multiplex PCR, lists solely in-frame clones and lacks some. There are 7,500 to 10,000 clones in the sample; 67% occur only once, and about 16% lies in the top ten.

The sequence derives from a human donor with alopecia areata. The V gene is TRBV28, the J gene TRBJ1-1; 10 nucleotides match TRBD1. The sample taken for sequencing was skin. Here the CDR3 DNA reads TGTGCCAGCGGGACAGGGGTTCGAGGGGCTTTCTTT. It is translated as CASGTGVRGAFF. The full variable domain, rest sourced from reference TRBV28 and TRBJ1-1, is DVKVTQSSRYLVKRTGEKVFLECVQDMDHENMFWYRQDPGLGLRLIYFSYDVKMKEKGDIPEGYSVSREKKERFSLILESASTNQTSMYLCASGTGVRGAFFGQGTRLTVV.